This TCR beta chain came from a study of Ad26.COV2.S vaccination and SARS-CoV-2 variants. Looking at the study overall: Ad26.COV2.S was injected intramuscularly once or twice, 56 days apart.

Stated treatment: some 19 received Ad26.COV2.S at low or high dose, single or two shots; 5 received placebo; per-sample allocation not given. Day 63 following the first vaccine or placebo injection was when the samples were taken. In the vaccine, an Ad26 vector expressed the SARS-CoV-2 spike of the Wuhan strain. Details on this clone: Its cognate antigen is unknown.

The data were produced by immunoSEQ multiplex PCR, yet TCRdb's version contains in-frame clones alone and is incomplete. The repertoire consists of 350,000 to 500,000 clones, with 80% to 95% occurring once and the leading ten covering approximately 4.5%. Study-wide points: Ad26.COV2.S recipients had broader spike-specific TCRs (P = 0.0014).

V lost 1 base and J lost 7, with 9 bases in between. This CDR3 has 13 amino acids. Per germline, CDR1 SGHNT and CDR2 YYREEE (reference sequence). This TCR was sampled from a person aged 18-65 years who received the Ad26.COV2.S COVID-19 vaccine or a placebo. The rearrangement links TRBV5-4 to TRBJ2-1, with D possibly TRBD2 on 6 matching bases. This sample comprised peripheral blood, obtained in a trial of Ad26.COV2.S vaccine versus placebo. The CDR3 reads CASSLFGGNEQFF. For the CDR3, the DNA is TGTGCCAGCAGCTTGTTCGGAGGGAATGAGCAGTTCTTC.